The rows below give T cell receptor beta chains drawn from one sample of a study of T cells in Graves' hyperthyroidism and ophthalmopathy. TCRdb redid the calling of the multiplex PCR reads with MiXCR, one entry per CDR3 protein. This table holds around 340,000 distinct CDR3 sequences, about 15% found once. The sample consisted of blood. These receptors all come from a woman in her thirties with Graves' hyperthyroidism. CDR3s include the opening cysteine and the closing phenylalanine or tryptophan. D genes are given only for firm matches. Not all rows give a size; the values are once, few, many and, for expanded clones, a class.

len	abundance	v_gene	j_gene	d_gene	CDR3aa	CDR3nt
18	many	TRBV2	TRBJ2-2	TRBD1	CASSGPTGGVNPAGELFF	TGTGCCAGCAGTGGACCCACAGGGGGCGTTAATCCCGCCGGGGAGCTGTTTTTT
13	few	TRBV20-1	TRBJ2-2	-	CSARDQPTGELFF	TGCAGTGCTAGAGATCAACCCACCGGGGAGCTGTTTTTT
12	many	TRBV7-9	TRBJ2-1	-	CASRGLGDEQFF	TGTGCCAGCAGGGGTCTAGGGGATGAGCAGTTCTTC
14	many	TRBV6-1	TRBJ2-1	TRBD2	CATRGTRGYNEQFF	TGTGCCACCCGGGGGACTAGGGGATACAATGAGCAGTTCTTC
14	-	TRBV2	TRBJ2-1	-	CASSEAGPYNEQFF	TGTGCCAGCAGTGAAGCGGGGCCATACAATGAGCAGTTCTTC
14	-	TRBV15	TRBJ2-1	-	CATSRGDFHNEQFF	TGTGCCACCAGCAGAGGAGACTTTCACAATGAGCAGTTCTTC
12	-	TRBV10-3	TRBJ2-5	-	CAIGRREETQYF	TGTGCCATCGGTAGGAGGGAAGAGACCCAGTACTTC
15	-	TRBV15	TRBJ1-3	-	CATSRTGHRIPTIYF	TGTGCCACCAGCAGAACGGGACACCGCATCCCCACCATATATTTT
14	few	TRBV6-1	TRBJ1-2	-	CASTLGATTYGYTF	TGTGCCAGCACCCTAGGGGCAACTACATATGGCTACACCTTC
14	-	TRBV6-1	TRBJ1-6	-	CASSEQIQGSPLHF	TGTGCCAGCAGTGAACAGATTCAAGGGTCACCCCTCCACTTT
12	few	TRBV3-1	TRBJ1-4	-	CASKMGREKLFF	TGTGCCAGCAAAATGGGACGGGAAAAACTGTTTTTT
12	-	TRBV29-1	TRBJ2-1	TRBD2	CSVEGLAGEQFF	TGCAGCGTTGAGGGACTAGCTGGTGAGCAGTTCTTC
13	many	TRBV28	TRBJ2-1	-	CATKTSTYNEQFF	TGTGCCACCAAGACATCCACCTACAATGAGCAGTTCTTC
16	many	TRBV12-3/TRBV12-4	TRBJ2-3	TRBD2	CASSLLAGTSTDTQYF	TGTGCCAGCAGCCTCCTAGCGGGAACTAGCACAGATACGCAGTATTTT
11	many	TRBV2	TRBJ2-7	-	CASSVFYEQYF	TGTGCCAGCAGTGTCTTCTACGAGCAGTACTTC
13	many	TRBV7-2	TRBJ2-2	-	CASSFTVPGELFF	TGTGCCAGCAGCTTTACGGTTCCCGGGGAGCTGTTTTTT
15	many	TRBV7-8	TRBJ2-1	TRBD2	CASSLGLAGVYEQFF	TGTGCCAGCAGCTTAGGACTAGCGGGAGTATATGAGCAGTTCTTC
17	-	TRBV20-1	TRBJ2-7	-	CSADPGPDDFRLYEQYF	TGCAGTGCGGACCCGGGACCCGACGACTTTCGGCTATACGAGCAGTACTTC
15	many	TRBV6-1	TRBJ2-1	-	CASRHTSFKSNEQFF	TGTGCCAGCAGGCATACTAGCTTCAAGTCGAATGAGCAGTTCTTC
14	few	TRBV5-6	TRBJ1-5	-	CASSSTVLDEPQHF	TGTGCCAGCAGCTCGACAGTTTTAGATGAGCCCCAGCATTTT
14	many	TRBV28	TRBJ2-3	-	CASSFGGITDTQYF	TGTGCCAGCAGTTTCGGCGGAATCACAGATACGCAGTATTTT
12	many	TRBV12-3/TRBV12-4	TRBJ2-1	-	CASSDPKDEQFF	TGTGCCAGCAGTGACCCGAAGGATGAGCAGTTCTTC
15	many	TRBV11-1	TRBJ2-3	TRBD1	CASSPRDRPTDTQYF	TGTGCCAGCAGCCCCCGGGACAGACCCACAGATACGCAGTATTTT
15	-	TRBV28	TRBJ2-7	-	CASSLYDGDSYEQYF	TGTGCCAGCAGTCTGTACGACGGAGACTCCTACGAGCAGTACTTC
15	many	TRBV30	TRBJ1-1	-	CAWSAGMSTGTEAFF	TGTGCCTGGAGTGCCGGGATGTCAACGGGGACTGAAGCTTTCTTT
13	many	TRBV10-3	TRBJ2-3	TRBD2	CAIWREGADTQYF	TGTGCCATCTGGCGGGAGGGAGCAGATACGCAGTATTTT
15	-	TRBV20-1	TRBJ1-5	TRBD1	CSATYQGVSNQPQHF	TGCAGTGCTACATACCAGGGGGTTAGCAATCAGCCCCAGCATTTT
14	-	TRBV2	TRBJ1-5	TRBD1	CASSEIGDRQPQHF	TGTGCCAGCAGTGAGATAGGGGACAGACAGCCCCAGCATTTT
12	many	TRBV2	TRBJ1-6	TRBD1	CAGGQSGSPLHF	TGTGCCGGGGGACAGTCGGGATCACCCCTCCACTTT
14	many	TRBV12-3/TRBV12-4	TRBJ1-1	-	CASSSGGVRGEGFF	TGTGCCAGCAGCTCGGGGGGGGTGAGGGGGGAAGGTTTCTTT
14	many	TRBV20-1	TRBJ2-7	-	CSASFVASGHEQYF	TGCAGTGCTAGCTTCGTCGCCAGCGGGCACGAGCAGTACTTC
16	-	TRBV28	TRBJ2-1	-	CASSTQGEVFYNEQFF	TGTGCCAGCAGTACCCAGGGGGAGGTCTTCTACAATGAGCAGTTCTTC
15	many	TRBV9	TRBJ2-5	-	CASSVGDSSGETQYF	TGTGCCAGCAGCGTAGGGGACAGTAGCGGGGAGACCCAGTACTTC
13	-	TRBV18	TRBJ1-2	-	CASSFVREDGYTF	TGTGCCAGCTCCTTCGTCCGGGAAGATGGCTACACCTTC
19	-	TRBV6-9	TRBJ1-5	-	CASSEDVPGAGNSNQPQHF	TGTGCCAGCAGTGAAGATGTGCCCGGGGCAGGAAATAGCAATCAGCCCCAGCATTTT
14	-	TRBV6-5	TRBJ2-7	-	CASSYRQYTYEQYF	TGTGCCAGCAGTTACCGCCAGTATACCTACGAGCAGTACTTC
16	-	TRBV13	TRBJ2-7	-	CASSSFTGMSSYEQYF	TGTGCCAGCAGCTCATTCACAGGGATGTCATCTTACGAGCAGTACTTC
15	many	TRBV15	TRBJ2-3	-	CATSRGISSTDTQYF	TGTGCCACCAGCAGAGGAATTTCTAGCACAGATACGCAGTATTTT
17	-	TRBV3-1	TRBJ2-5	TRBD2	CASSQEGAGRAKETQYF	TGTGCCAGCAGCCAAGAGGGAGCCGGGAGGGCAAAGGAGACCCAGTACTTC
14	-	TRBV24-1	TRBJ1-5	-	CATSDYYSNQPQHF	TGTGCCACCAGTGATTACTATAGCAATCAGCCCCAGCATTTT
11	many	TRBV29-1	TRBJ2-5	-	CSVGPQETQYF	TGCAGCGTCGGGCCCCAAGAGACCCAGTACTTC
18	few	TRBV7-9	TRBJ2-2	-	CASVGSNPTRTNTGELFF	TGTGCCAGCGTAGGCAGCAATCCGACACGCACGAACACCGGGGAGCTGTTTTTT
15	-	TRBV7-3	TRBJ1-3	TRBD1	CAIQQGECSGNTIYF	TGTGCCATACAGCAGGGGGAATGCTCTGGAAACACCATATATTTT
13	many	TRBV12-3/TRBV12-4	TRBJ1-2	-	CASSLGQNYGYTF	TGTGCCAGCAGTTTAGGACAGAACTATGGCTACACCTTC
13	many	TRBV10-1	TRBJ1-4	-	CASTDSLGEKLFF	TGCGCCAGCACTGACAGTTTGGGAGAAAAACTGTTTTTT
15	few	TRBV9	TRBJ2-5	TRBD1	CASSARTGGGETQYF	TGTGCCAGCAGCGCCCGGACAGGGGGCGGGGAGACCCAGTACTTC
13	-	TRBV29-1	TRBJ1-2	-	CSVGVGRGPHYTF	TGCAGCGTTGGAGTTGGGAGAGGCCCTCACTACACCTTC
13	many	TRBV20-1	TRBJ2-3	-	CSAGSLSTDTQYF	TGCAGTGCAGGGAGCCTTAGCACAGATACGCAGTATTTT
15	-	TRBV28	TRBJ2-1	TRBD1	CASSFRDSSYNEQFF	TGTGCCAGCAGTTTCCGGGACAGCTCCTACAATGAGCAGTTCTTC